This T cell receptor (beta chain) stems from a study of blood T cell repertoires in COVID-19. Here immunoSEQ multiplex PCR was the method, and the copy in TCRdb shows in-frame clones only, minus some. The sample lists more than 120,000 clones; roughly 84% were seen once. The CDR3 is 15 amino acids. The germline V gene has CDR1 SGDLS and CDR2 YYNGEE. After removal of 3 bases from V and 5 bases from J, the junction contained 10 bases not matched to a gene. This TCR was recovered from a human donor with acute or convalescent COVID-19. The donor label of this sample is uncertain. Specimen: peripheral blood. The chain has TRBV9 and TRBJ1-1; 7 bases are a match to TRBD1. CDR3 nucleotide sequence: TGTGCCAGCAGCGAGAGACAGGGTCTAGGAACTGAAGCTTTCTTT. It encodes CASSERQGLGTEAFF. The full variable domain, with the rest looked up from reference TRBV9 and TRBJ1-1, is DSGVTQTPKHLITATGQRVTLRCSPRSGDLSVYWYQQSLDQGLQFLIQYYNGEERAKGNILERFSAQQFPDLHSELNLSSLELGDSALYFCASSERQGLGTEAFFGQGTRLTVV.